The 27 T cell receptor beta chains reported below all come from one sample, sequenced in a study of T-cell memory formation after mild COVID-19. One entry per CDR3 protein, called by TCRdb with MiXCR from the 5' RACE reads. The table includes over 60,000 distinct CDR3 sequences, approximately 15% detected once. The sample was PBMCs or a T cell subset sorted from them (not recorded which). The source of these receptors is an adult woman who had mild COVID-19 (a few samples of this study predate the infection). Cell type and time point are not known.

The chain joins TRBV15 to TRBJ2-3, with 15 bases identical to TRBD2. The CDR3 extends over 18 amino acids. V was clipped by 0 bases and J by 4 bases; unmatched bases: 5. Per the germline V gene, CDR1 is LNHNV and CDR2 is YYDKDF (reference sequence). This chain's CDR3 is CATSRDWTSGGAPDTQYF. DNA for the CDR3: TGTGCCACCAGCAGAGATTGGACTAGCGGGGGGGCCCCAGATACGCAGTATTTT. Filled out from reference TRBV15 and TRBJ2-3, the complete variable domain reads DAMVIQNPRYQVTQFGKPVTLSCSQTLNHNVMYWYQQKSSQAPKLLFHYYDKDFNNEADTPDNFQSRRPNTSFCFLDIRSPGLGDTAMYLCATSRDWTSGGAPDTQYFGPGTRLTVL.

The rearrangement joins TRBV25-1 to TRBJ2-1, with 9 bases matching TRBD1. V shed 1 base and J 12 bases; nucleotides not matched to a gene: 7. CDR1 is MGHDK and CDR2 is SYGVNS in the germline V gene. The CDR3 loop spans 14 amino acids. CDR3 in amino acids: CASSELTGGFAQFF. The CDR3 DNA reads TGTGCCAGCAGTGAATTGACAGGGGGGTTTGCGCAGTTCTTC.

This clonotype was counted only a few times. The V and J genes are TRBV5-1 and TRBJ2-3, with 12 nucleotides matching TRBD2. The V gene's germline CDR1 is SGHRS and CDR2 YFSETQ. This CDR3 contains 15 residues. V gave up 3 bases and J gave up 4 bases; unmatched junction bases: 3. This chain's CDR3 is CASSSTSGGPDTQYF. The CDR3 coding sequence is TGCGCCAGCAGCTCGACTAGCGGGGGCCCAGATACGCAGTATTTT.

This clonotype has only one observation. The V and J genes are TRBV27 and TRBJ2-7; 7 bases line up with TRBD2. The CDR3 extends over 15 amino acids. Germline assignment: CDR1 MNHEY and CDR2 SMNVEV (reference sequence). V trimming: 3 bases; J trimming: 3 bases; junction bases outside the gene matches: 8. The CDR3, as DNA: TGTGCCAGCAGTTTGTCGGCTAGCGGACTCTACGAGCAGTACTTC. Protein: CASSLSASGLYEQYF.

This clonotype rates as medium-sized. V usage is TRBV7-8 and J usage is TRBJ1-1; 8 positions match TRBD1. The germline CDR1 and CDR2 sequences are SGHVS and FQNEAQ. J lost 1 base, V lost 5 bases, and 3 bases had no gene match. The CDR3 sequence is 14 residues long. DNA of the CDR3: TGTGCCAGCAGCCGAGGACAGGGGAACACTGAAGCTTTCTTT. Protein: CASSRGQGNTEAFF.

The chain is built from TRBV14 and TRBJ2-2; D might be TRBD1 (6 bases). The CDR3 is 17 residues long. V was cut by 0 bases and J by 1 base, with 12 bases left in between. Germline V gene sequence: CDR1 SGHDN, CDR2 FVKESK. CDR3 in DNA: TGTGCCAGCAGCCAAGATGCGGCAGGGGTGAACACCGGGGAGCTGTTTTTT. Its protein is CASSQDAAGVNTGELFF.

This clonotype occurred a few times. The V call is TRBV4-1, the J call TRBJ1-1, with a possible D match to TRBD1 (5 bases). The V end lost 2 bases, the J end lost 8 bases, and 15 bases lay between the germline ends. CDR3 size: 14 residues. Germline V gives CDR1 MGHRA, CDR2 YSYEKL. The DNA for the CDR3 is TGCGCCAGCAGCCAAAGGGTCTCATGGACAGAAGCTTTCTTT. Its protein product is CASSQRVSWTEAFF.

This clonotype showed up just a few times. This CDR3 reads CASSSVGGSEQYF. The CDR3, as DNA: TGTGCCAGCAGCTCGGTGGGGGGCAGCGAGCAGTACTTC. The chain employs TRBV7-8 and TRBJ2-7; perhaps D is TRBD1 or TRBD2 (6 bases each). The CDR3 runs to 13 residues. V lost 4 bases and J lost 6, with 13 bases in between. In germline, CDR1 is SGHVS, CDR2 FQNEAQ.

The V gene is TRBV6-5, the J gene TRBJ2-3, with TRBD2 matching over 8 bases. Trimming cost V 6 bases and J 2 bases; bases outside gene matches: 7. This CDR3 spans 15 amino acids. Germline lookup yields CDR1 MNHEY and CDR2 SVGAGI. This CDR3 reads CASSPGLASTDTQYF. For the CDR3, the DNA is TGTGCCAGCAGCCCTGGACTAGCCTCCACAGATACGCAGTATTTT.

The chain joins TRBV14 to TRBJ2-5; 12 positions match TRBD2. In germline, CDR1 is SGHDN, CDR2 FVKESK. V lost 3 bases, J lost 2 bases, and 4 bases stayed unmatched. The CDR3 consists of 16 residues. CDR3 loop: CASSHYGLAGQETQYF. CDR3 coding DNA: TGTGCCAGCAGCCACTATGGACTAGCGGGACAAGAGACCCAGTACTTC. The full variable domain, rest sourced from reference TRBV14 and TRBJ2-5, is EAGVTQFPSHSVIEKGQTVTLRCDPISGHDNLYWYRRVMGKEIKFLLHFVKESKQDESGMPNNRFLAERTGGTYSTLKVQPAELEDSGVYFCASSHYGLAGQETQYFGPGTRLLVL.

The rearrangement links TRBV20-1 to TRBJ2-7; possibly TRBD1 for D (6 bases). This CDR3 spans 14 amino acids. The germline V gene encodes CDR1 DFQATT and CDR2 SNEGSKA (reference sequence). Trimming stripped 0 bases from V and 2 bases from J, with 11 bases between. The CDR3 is CSARDHEGAYEQYF. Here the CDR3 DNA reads TGCAGTGCTAGAGATCATGAGGGGGCCTACGAGCAGTACTTC.

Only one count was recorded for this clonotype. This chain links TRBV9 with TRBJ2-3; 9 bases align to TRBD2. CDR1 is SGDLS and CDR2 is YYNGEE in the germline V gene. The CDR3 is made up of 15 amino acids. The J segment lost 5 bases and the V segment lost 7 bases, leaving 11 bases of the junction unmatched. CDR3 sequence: CASQGREGVGDTQYF. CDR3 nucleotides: TGTGCCAGCCAGGGGCGGGAGGGCGTGGGAGATACGCAGTATTTT. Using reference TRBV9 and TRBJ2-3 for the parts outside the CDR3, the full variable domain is DSGVTQTPKHLITATGQRVTLRCSPRSGDLSVYWYQQSLDQGLQFLIQYYNGEERAKGNILERFSAQQFPDLHSELNLSSLELGDSALYFCASQGREGVGDTQYFGPGTRLTVL.

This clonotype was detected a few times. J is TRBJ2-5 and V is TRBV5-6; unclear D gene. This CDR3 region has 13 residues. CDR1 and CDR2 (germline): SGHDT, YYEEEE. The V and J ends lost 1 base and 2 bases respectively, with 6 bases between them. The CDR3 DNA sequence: TGTGCCAGCAGCTTGAATTCGCAAGAGACCCAGTACTTC. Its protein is CASSLNSQETQYF. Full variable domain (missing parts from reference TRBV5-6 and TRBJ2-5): DAGVTQSPTHLIKTRGQQVTLRCSPKSGHDTVSWYQQALGQGPQFIFQYYEEEERQRGNFPDRFSGHQFPNYSSELNVNALLLGDSALYLCASSLNSQETQYFGPGTRLLVL.

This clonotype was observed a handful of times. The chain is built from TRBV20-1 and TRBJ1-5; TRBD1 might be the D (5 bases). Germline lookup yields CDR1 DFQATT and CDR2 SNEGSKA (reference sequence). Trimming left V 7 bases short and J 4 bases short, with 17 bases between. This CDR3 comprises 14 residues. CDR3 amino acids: CSVMGRGGNQPQHF. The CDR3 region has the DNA TGCAGTGTGATGGGGCGTGGAGGGAATCAGCCCCAGCATTTT.

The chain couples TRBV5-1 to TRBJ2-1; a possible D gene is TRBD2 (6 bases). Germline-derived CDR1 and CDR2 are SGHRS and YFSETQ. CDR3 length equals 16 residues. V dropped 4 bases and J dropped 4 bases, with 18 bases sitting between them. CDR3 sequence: CASSIDQGGLYNEQFF. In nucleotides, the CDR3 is TGCGCCAGCAGCATAGATCAGGGAGGCTTATACAATGAGCAGTTCTTC. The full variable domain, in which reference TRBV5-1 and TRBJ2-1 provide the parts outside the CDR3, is KAGVTQTPRYLIKTRGQQVTLSCSPISGHRSVSWYQQTPGQGLQFLFEYFSETQRNKGNFPGRFSGRQFSNSRSEMNVSTLELGDSALYLCASSIDQGGLYNEQFFGPGTRLTVL.

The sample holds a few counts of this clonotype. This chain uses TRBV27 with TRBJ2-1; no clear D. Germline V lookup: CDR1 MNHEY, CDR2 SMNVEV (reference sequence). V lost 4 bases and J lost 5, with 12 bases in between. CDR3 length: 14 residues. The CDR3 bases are TGTGCCAGCAGTTACGGGCTCCAACACAATGAGCAGTTCTTC. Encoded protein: CASSYGLQHNEQFF.

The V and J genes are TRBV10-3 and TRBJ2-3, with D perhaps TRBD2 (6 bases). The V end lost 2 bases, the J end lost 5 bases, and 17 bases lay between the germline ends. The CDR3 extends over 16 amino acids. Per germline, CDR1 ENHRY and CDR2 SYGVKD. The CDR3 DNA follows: TGTGCCATCAGTGAGGGGCAGCGGGTGATGATAGATACGCAGTATTTT. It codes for CAISEGQRVMIDTQYF.

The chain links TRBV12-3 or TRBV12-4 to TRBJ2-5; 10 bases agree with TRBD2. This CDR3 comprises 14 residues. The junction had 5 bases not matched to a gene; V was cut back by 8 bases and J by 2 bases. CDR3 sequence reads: CASAGTSAQETQYF. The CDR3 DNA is TGTGCCAGCGCCGGGACTAGCGCACAAGAGACCCAGTACTTC.

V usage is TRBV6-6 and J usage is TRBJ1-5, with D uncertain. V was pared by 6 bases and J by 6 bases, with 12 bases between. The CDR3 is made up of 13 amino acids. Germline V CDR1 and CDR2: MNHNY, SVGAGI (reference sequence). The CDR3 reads CASSPNRGQPQHF. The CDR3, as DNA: TGTGCCAGCAGCCCCAATCGTGGTCAGCCCCAGCATTTT.

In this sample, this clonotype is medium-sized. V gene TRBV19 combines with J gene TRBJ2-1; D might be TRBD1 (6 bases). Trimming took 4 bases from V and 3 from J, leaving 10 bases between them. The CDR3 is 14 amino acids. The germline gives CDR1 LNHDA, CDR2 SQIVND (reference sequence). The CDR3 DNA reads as TGTGCCAGTAGTAAAGGGGGTGACTACAATGAGCAGTTCTTC. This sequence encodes CASSKGGDYNEQFF. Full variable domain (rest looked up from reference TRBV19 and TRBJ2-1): DGGITQSPKYLFRKEGQNVTLSCEQNLNHDAMYWYRQDPGQGLRLIYYSQIVNDFQKGDIAEGYSVSREKKESFPLTVTSAQKNPTAFYLCASSKGGDYNEQFFGPGTRLTVL.

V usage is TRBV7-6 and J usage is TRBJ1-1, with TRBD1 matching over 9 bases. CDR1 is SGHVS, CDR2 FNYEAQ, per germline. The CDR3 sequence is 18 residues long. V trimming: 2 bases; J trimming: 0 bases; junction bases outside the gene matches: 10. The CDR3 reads CASSLRGTGYIMNTEAFF. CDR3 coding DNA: TGTGCCAGCAGCTTAAGGGGGACAGGGTATATTATGAACACTGAAGCTTTCTTT.

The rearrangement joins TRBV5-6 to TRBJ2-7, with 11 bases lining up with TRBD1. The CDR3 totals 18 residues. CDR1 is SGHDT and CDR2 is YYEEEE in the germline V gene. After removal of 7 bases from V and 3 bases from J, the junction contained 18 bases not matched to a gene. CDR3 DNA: TGTGCCAGCGACTATGCGGACAGGGGGCATATAAGCAACTACGAGCAGTACTTC. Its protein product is CASDYADRGHISNYEQYF. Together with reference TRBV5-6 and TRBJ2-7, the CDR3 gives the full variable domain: DAGVTQSPTHLIKTRGQQVTLRCSPKSGHDTVSWYQQALGQGPQFIFQYYEEEERQRGNFPDRFSGHQFPNYSSELNVNALLLGDSALYLCASDYADRGHISNYEQYFGPGTRLTVT.

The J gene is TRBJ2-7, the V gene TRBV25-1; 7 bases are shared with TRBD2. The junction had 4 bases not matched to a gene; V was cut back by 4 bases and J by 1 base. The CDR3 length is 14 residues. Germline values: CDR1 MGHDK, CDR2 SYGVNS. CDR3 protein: CASSVGGRSYEQYF. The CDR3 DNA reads TGTGCCAGCAGTGTCGGCGGGAGATCCTACGAGCAGTACTTC.

CDR3 loop: CSVETHSSYEQYF. The CDR3 DNA reads TGCAGCGTTGAGACACACAGCTCCTACGAGCAGTACTTC. The chain employs TRBV29-1 and TRBJ2-7; the D is unclear. The length of the CDR3 is 13 residues. From germline, CDR1 is SQVTM and CDR2 ANQGSEA. The V gene lost 3 bases and the J gene lost 0 bases, with 9 bases spanning the gap.

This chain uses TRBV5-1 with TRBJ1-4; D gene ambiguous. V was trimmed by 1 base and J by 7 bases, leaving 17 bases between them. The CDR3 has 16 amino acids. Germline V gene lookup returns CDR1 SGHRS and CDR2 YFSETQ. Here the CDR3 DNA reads TGCGCCAGCAGCTTGTTTCAAGCTGCCGCCTCTGAAAAACTGTTTTTT. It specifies CASSLFQAAASEKLFF.

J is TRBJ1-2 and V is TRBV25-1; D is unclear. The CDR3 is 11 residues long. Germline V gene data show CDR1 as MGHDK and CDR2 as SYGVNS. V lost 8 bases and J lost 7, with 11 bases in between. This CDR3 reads CASSREGGYTF. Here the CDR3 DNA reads TGTGCCAGCTCCCGAGAGGGTGGCTACACCTTC.

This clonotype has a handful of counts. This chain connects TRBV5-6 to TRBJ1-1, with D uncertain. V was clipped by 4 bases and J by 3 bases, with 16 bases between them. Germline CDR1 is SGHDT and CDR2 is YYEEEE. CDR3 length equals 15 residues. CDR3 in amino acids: CASSPEMRRDTEAFF. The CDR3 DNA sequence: TGTGCCAGCAGCCCCGAAATGAGGAGAGACACTGAAGCTTTCTTT.